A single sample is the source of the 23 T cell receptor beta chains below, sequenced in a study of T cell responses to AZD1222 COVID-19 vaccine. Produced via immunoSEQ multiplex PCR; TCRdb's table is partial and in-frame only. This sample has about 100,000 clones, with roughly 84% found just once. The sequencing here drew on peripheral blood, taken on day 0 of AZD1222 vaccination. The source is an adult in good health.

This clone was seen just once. CDR3 loop: CASSQGQGLRPQHF. The CDR3 bases are TGTGCCAGCAGCCAAGGACAGGGTCTAAGGCCCCAGCATTTT. The chain is built from TRBV5-6 and TRBJ1-5, with 8 nucleotides matching TRBD1. This CDR3 is built from 14 residues. Trimming took 4 bases from V and 9 from J; bases not matched to a gene: 9. Germline V gene data show CDR1 as SGHDT and CDR2 as YYEEEE.

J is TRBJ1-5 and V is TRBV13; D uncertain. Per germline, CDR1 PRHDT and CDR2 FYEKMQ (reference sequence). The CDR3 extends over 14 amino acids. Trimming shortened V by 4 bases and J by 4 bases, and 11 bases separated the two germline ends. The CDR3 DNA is TGTGCCAGCAGCTCCCGGGAGACTAATCAGCCCCAGCATTTT. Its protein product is CASSSRETNQPQHF. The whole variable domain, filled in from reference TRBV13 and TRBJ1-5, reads AAGVIQSPRHLIKEKRETATLKCYPIPRHDTVYWYQQGPGQDPQFLISFYEKMQSDKGSIPDRFSAQQFSDYHSELNMSSLELGDSALYFCASSSRETNQPQHFGDGTRLSIL.

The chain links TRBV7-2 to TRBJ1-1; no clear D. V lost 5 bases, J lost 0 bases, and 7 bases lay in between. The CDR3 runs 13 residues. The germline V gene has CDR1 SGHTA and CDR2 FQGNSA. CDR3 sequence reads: CASSLPMNTEAFF. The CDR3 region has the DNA TGTGCCAGCAGCCTGCCCATGAACACTGAAGCTTTCTTT.

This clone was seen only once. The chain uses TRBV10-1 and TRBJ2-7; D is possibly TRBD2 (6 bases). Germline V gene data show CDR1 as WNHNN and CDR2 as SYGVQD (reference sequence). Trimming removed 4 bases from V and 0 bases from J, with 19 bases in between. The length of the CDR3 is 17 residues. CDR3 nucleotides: TGCGCCAGCAGTGCAAGGGGACTTAGCAGTCCCTCCTACGAGCAGTACTTC. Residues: CASSARGLSSPSYEQYF.

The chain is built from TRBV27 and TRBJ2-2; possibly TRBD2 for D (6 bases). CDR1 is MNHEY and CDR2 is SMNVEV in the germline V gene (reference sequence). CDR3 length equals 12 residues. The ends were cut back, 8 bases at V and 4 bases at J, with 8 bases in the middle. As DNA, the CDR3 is TGTGCCAGCGGGACTGTCACCGGGGAGCTGTTTTTT. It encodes CASGTVTGELFF.

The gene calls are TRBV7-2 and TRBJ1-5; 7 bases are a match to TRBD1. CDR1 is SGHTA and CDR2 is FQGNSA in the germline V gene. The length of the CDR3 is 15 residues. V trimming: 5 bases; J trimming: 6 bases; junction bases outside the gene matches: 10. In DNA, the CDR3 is TGTGCCAGCAGCCACGGGACAGCCCTGGGTCAGCCCCAGCATTTT. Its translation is CASSHGTALGQPQHF. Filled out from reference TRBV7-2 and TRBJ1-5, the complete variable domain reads GAGVSQSPSNKVTEKGKDVELRCDPISGHTALYWYRQSLGQGLEFLIYFQGNSAPDKSGLPSDRFSAERTGGSVSTLTIQRTQQEDSAVYLCASSHGTALGQPQHFGDGTRLSIL.

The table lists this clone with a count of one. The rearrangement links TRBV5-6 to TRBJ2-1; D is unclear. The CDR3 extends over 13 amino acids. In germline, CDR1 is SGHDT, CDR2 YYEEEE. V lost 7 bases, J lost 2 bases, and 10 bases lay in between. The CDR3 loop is CASLPGPYNEQFF. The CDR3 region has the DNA TGTGCCAGCTTACCTGGCCCCTACAATGAGCAGTTCTTC. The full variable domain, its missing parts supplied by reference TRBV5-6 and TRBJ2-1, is DAGVTQSPTHLIKTRGQQVTLRCSPKSGHDTVSWYQQALGQGPQFIFQYYEEEERQRGNFPDRFSGHQFPNYSSELNVNALLLGDSALYLCASLPGPYNEQFFGPGTRLTVL.

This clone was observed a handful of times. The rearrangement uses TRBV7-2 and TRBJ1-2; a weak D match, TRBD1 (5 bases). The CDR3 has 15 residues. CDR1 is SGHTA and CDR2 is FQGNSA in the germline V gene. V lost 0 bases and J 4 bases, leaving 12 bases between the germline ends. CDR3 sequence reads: CASSLAYPGSYGYTF. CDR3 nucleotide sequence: TGTGCCAGCAGCTTAGCTTATCCAGGGAGCTATGGCTACACCTTC.

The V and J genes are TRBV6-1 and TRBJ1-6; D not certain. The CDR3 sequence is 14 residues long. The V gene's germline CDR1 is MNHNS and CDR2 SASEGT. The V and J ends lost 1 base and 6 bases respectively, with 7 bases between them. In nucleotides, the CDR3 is TGTGCCAGCAGTGAAGGAGACGGTAATTCACCCCTCCACTTT. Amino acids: CASSEGDGNSPLHF.

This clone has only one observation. The chain's CDR3 is CASSLGPGLAGVREQFF. The CDR3, as DNA: TGCGCCAGCAGCTTGGGACCGGGACTAGCGGGAGTAAGGGAGCAGTTCTTC. The chain employs TRBV5-1 and TRBJ2-1; TRBD2 matches at 14 bases. V lost 0 bases and J lost 10; bases outside the gene matches: 9. Looked up from germline, CDR1 is SGHRS and CDR2 is YFSETQ. This CDR3 region has 17 residues.

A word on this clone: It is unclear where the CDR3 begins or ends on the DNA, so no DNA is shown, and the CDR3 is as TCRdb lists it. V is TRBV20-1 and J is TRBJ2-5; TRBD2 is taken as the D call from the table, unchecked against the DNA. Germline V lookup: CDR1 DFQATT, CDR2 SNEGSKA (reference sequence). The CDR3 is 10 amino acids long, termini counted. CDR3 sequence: CSTSGETQYF.

The CDR3 DNA sequence: TGTGCCAGCAGCGTAGGAGGGAATAACGTCTATGGCTACACCTTC. It codes for CASSVGGNNVYGYTF. V is TRBV9 and J is TRBJ1-2; D gene unclear. CDR1 is SGDLS and CDR2 is YYNGEE in the germline V gene. This CDR3 region has 15 residues. The ends were cut back, 0 bases at V and 4 bases at J, with 13 bases in the middle.

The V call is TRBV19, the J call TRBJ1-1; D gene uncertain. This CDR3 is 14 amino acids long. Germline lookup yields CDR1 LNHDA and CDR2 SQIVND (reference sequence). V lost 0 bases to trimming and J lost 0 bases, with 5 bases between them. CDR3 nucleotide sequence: TGTGCCAGTAGTATAGAAACCCTGAACACTGAAGCTTTCTTT. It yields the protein CASSIETLNTEAFF.

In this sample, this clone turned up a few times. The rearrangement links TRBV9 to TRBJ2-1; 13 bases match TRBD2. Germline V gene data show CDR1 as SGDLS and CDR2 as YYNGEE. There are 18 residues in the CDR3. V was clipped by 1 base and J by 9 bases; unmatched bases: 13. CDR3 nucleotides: TGTGCCAGCAGCGTATCTCTTTCCGGGACTAGCGGGAAGGGTGAGCAGTTCTTC. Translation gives CASSVSLSGTSGKGEQFF.

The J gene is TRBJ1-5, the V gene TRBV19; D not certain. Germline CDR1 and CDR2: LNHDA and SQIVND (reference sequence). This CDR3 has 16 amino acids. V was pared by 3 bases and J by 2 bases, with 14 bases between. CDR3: CASSIPVQLGNQPQHF. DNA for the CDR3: TGTGCCAGTAGTATTCCAGTACAACTAGGCAATCAGCCCCAGCATTTT.

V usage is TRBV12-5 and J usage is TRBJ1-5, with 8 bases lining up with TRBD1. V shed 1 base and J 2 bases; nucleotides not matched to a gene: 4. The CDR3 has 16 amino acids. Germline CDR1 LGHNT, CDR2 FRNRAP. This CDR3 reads CASGLGTGRRNQPQHF. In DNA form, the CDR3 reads TGTGCTAGTGGTTTGGGGACAGGGCGGCGCAATCAGCCCCAGCATTTT.

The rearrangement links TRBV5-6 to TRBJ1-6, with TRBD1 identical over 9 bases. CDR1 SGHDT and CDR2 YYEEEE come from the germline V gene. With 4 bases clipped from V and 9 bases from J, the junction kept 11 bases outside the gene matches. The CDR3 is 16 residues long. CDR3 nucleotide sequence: TGTGCCAGCAGCGCCTTGACAGGGGGAAGTTCTTCACCCCTCCACTTT. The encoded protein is CASSALTGGSSSPLHF.

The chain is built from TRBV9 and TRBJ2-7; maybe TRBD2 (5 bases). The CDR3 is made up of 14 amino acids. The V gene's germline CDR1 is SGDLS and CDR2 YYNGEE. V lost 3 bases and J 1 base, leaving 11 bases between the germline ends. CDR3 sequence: CASSGRAASYEQYF. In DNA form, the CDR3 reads TGTGCCAGCAGCGGGCGGGCAGCGTCCTACGAGCAGTACTTC.

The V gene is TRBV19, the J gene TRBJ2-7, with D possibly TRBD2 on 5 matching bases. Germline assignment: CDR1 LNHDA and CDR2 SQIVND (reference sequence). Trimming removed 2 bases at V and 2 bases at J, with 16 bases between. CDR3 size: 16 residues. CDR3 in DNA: TGTGCCAGTAGTATATCATTGAGCGGTCCTACCTACGAGCAGTACTTC. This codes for CASSISLSGPTYEQYF. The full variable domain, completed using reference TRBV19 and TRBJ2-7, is DGGITQSPKYLFRKEGQNVTLSCEQNLNHDAMYWYRQDPGQGLRLIYYSQIVNDFQKGDIAEGYSVSREKKESFPLTVTSAQKNPTAFYLCASSISLSGPTYEQYFGPGTRLTVT.

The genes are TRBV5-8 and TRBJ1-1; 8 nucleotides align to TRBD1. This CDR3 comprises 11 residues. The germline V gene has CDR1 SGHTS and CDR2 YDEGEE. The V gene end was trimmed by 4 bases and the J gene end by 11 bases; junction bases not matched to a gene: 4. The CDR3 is CASSQQGDAFF. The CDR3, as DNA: TGTGCCAGCAGCCAACAGGGGGACGCTTTCTTT.

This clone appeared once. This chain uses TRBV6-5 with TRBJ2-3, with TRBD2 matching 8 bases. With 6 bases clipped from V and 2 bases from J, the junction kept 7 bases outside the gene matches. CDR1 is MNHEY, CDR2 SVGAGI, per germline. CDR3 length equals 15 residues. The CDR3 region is CASRPPGLVTDTQYF. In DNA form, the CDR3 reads TGTGCCAGCAGGCCTCCGGGACTAGTCACAGATACGCAGTATTTT.

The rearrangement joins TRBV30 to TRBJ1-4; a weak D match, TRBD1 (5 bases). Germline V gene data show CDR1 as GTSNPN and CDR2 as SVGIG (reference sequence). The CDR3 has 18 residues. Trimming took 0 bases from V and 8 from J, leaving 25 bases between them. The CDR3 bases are TGTGCCTGGAGTGTCCGTTGGGGCACCAGCGTCGATCGGGAAAAACTGTTTTTT. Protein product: CAWSVRWGTSVDREKLFF.

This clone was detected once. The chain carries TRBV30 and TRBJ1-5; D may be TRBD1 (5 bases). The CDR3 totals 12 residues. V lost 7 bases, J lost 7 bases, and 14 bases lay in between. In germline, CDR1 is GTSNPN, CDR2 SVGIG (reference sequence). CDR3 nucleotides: TGTGCCTCCCAAGAGCGGGACCAGCCCCAGCATTTT. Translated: CASQERDQPQHF.